Each of the 27 T cell receptor beta chains below was sequenced from the same sample in a study of Ad26.COV2.S vaccination and SARS-CoV-2 variants. The repertoire was sequenced with immunoSEQ multiplex PCR; TCRdb's copy has only in-frame clones and lacks some. The table shows 350,000 to 500,000 clones, with about 88% occurring only once. Treatment defined: around 19 received Ad26.COV2.S at low or high dose, single or two shots; 5 received placebo; per-sample allocation not given. Vaccine and placebo recipients were sampled on day 63 after the first injection. The source was peripheral blood, collected in a trial of Ad26.COV2.S vaccine versus placebo. The receptors originated from a person between 18 and 65 years old who received the Ad26.COV2.S COVID-19 vaccine or a placebo.

The gene calls are TRBV28 and TRBJ1-5; 9 bases are shared with TRBD1. The CDR3 covers 14 residues. CDR1 is MDHEN, CDR2 SYDVKM, per germline. V was clipped by 5 bases and J by 7 bases; unmatched bases: 6. In DNA form, the CDR3 reads TGTGCCAGCAGTGGGACAGGGTGGGACCAGCCCCAGCATTTT. Amino acids: CASSGTGWDQPQHF.

J is TRBJ1-1 and V is TRBV28, with 7 bases that match TRBD1. V shed 3 bases and J 11 bases; nucleotides not matched to a gene: 3. The germline gives CDR1 MDHEN, CDR2 SYDVKM. This CDR3 is 11 amino acids long. CDR3 DNA sequence: TGTGCCAGCAGTTTCGACAGGGACGCTTTCTTT. Amino acid sequence: CASSFDRDAFF.

The genes are TRBV3-1 (or the pseudogene TRBV3-2) and TRBJ1-1; weak D call: TRBD1 (6 bases). The CDR3 totals 15 residues. CDR1 is LGHDT and CDR2 is YNNKEL in the germline V gene (reference sequence). With 8 bases removed from V and 3 bases from J, the gap between germline ends came to 19 bases. CDR3 in amino acids: CASRTYGGWDTEAFF. In nucleotides, the CDR3 is TGTGCCAGCCGAACATACGGGGGCTGGGACACTGAAGCTTTCTTT.

V usage is TRBV21-1 and J usage is TRBJ1-2. TRBV21-1 is a pseudogene. CDR3 size: 16 residues. The DNA of the CDR3 is TGTGCCAGCAGCAAAGAAGAAGGGGGGAGGGTAAATGGCTACACCTTC. This sequence encodes CASSKEEGGRVNGYTF.

This chain connects TRBV5-4 to TRBJ2-7; possible D gene TRBD1, 5 bases. Trimming cost V 2 bases and J 3 bases, with 12 bases left between them. This CDR3 comprises 14 residues. Per germline, CDR1 SGHNT and CDR2 YYREEE (reference sequence). The DNA for the CDR3 is TGTGCCAGCAGCTTCAGCCAGGGTGGCTACGAGCAGTACTTC. Its protein product is CASSFSQGGYEQYF. Full variable domain (rest looked up from reference TRBV5-4 and TRBJ2-7): ETGVTQSPTHLIKTRGQQVTLRCSSQSGHNTVSWYQQALGQGPQFIFQYYREEENGRGNFPPRFSGLQFPNYSSELNVNALELDDSALYLCASSFSQGGYEQYFGPGTRLTVT.

The genes are TRBV5-4 and TRBJ2-7; 8 bases agree with TRBD2. J lost 1 base, V lost 5 bases, and 11 bases had no gene match. The V gene's germline CDR1 is SGHNT and CDR2 YYREEE (reference sequence). This CDR3 has 16 residues. CDR3 residues: CASRKGSGGGSYEQYF. DNA for the CDR3: TGTGCCAGCAGAAAGGGTTCAGGCGGGGGGTCCTACGAGCAGTACTTC.

V gene TRBV7-3 combines with J gene TRBJ2-1; TRBD2 is a possible D gene (5 bases). CDR3 length: 12 residues. V lost 6 bases to trimming and J lost 9 bases, with 12 bases between them. Germline V gene lookup returns CDR1 SGHTA and CDR2 FQGTGA. CDR3 sequence (DNA): TGTGCCAGCAGTCAACCCGGAGGTGAGCAGTTCTTC. It is translated as CASSQPGGEQFF.

V gene TRBV5-4 combines with J gene TRBJ1-4; D unresolved. Per germline, CDR1 SGHNT and CDR2 YYREEE (reference sequence). The CDR3 runs to 14 residues. Trimming shortened V by 4 bases and J by 7 bases, and 14 bases separated the two germline ends. CDR3 region: CASSLDFEGEKLFF. The CDR3 region has the DNA TGTGCCAGCAGCCTGGACTTCGAAGGTGAAAAACTGTTTTTT.

This chain uses TRBV19 with TRBJ1-2, with a possible D match to TRBD1 (5 bases). CDR3 length: 15 residues. Germline CDR1 reads LNHDA; CDR2 reads SQIVND (reference sequence). V lost 1 base and J lost 3, with 12 bases in between. This chain's CDR3 is CASSIAEGQDYGYTF. The CDR3 DNA sequence: TGTGCCAGTAGTATAGCGGAGGGGCAGGACTATGGCTACACCTTC.

The chain couples TRBV18 to TRBJ1-3; D not resolved. Germline assignment: CDR1 KGHSH and CDR2 LQKENI. The CDR3 extends over 15 amino acids. Deletions cut 3 bases from V and 0 bases from J, with 9 bases between. The CDR3 DNA follows: TGTGCCAGCTCACCTGACACCCCCTCTGGAAACACCATATATTTT. Protein product: CASSPDTPSGNTIYF.

V is TRBV24-1 and J is TRBJ1-5; the D gene is possibly TRBD1 (5 bases). V shed 3 bases and J shed 0 bases, with 14 bases lying between them. Germline V lookup: CDR1 KGHDR, CDR2 SFDVKD. This CDR3 is built from 17 residues. This chain's CDR3 is CATSDGRQITSNQPQHF. Written as DNA, the CDR3 is TGTGCCACCAGTGATGGGAGACAGATAACTAGCAATCAGCCCCAGCATTTT.

The chain carries TRBV28 and TRBJ2-5; D tentatively reads TRBD1 or TRBD2 (5 bases each). V was clipped by 5 bases and J by 4 bases, with 23 bases between them. Germline CDR1 and CDR2: MDHEN and SYDVKM. The CDR3 sequence is 17 residues long. The DNA for the CDR3 is TGTGCCAGCAGTCACTCAAGGGACCAAGACTATTCAGAGACCCAGTACTTC. It encodes CASSHSRDQDYSETQYF.

The rearrangement joins TRBV27 to TRBJ1-6; D might be TRBD1 (5 bases). Germline V gene data show CDR1 as MNHEY and CDR2 as SMNVEV (reference sequence). V was shortened by 1 base and J by 15 bases, with 13 bases between the two germline ends. The CDR3 is made up of 13 amino acids. The CDR3 is CASSLFGTDILHF. CDR3 DNA: TGTGCCAGCAGTTTATTCGGGACCGATATCCTCCACTTT.

The chain carries TRBV7-2 and TRBJ2-7, with 9 nucleotides matching TRBD1. This CDR3 region has 17 residues. V lost 1 base to trimming and J lost 0 bases; unmatched junction nucleotides: 7. Germline V gene data show CDR1 as SGHTA and CDR2 as FQGNSA. Here the CDR3 DNA reads TGTGCCAGCAGCTTAGGGACAGGGGTACCTAGCTCCTACGAGCAGTACTTC. It encodes CASSLGTGVPSSYEQYF. The full variable domain, in which reference TRBV7-2 and TRBJ2-7 provide the parts outside the CDR3, is GAGVSQSPSNKVTEKGKDVELRCDPISGHTALYWYRQSLGQGLEFLIYFQGNSAPDKSGLPSDRFSAERTGGSVSTLTIQRTQQEDSAVYLCASSLGTGVPSSYEQYFGPGTRLTVT.

The rearrangement joins TRBV4-3 to TRBJ1-3; no firm D call. Trimming left V 2 bases short and J 0 bases short, with 8 bases between. The germline V gene encodes CDR1 LGHNA and CDR2 YSLEER. The CDR3 spans 15 residues. The CDR3 coding sequence is TGCGCCAGCAGCCAAAAAAGCCTCTCTGGAAACACCATATATTTT. It is translated as CASSQKSLSGNTIYF.

A single count supports this clone. The CDR3, as DNA: TGTGCCTGGAGTGTAGACGGGCCCCAGCATTTT. It codes for CAWSVDGPQHF. This chain uses TRBV30 with TRBJ1-5; D gene unclear. Germline values: CDR1 GTSNPN, CDR2 SVGIG (reference sequence). With 0 bases removed from V and 9 bases from J, the gap between germline ends came to 6 bases. This CDR3 is 11 amino acids long.

The J gene is TRBJ1-3, the V gene TRBV12-3 or TRBV12-4, with unresolved D. The ends were cut back, 3 bases at V and 9 bases at J, with 12 bases in the middle. This CDR3 is built from 13 residues. CDR3 amino acids: CASSLVLGSTIYF. Here the CDR3 DNA reads TGTGCCAGCAGTTTGGTTCTCGGGAGCACCATATATTTT.

This sequence joins TRBV6-5 and TRBJ2-1; 9 positions match TRBD2. Trimming removed 4 bases from V and 7 bases from J; junction bases left unmatched: 5. The length of the CDR3 is 14 residues. Germline V gene lookup returns CDR1 MNHEY and CDR2 SVGAGI. The CDR3 DNA reads TGTGCCAGCAGTTCCCTTAGCGGGAGTAATGAGCAGTTCTTC. It specifies CASSSLSGSNEQFF.

The chain has TRBV4-1 and TRBJ2-1; 11 nucleotides match TRBD2. Germline assignment: CDR1 MGHRA and CDR2 YSYEKL. Unmatched junction bases numbered 5, after V lost 2 bases and J lost 8 bases. This CDR3 is built from 15 residues. CDR3 sequence (DNA): TGCGCCAGCAGCCAAACTAGCGGGAGCTTGTATGAGCAGTTCTTC. Residues: CASSQTSGSLYEQFF.

This clone showed up just a few times. V and J are TRBV9 and TRBJ1-4; D call uncertain. This CDR3 comprises 14 residues. The V gene lost 0 bases and the J gene lost 1 base, with 4 bases spanning the gap. Germline CDR1 reads SGDLS; CDR2 reads YYNGEE. The CDR3 loop is CASSVVGTNEKLFF. DNA for the CDR3: TGTGCCAGCAGCGTAGTAGGAACTAATGAAAAACTGTTTTTT.

The rearrangement links TRBV4-2 to TRBJ2-6; D gene uncertain. The CDR3 consists of 15 residues. V lost 4 bases and J lost 1, with 8 bases in between. Germline-derived CDR1 and CDR2 are LGHNA and YNFKEQ. CDR3 amino acids: CASSPLGSGANVLTF. The CDR3 DNA follows: TGTGCCAGCAGCCCGTTAGGGTCTGGGGCCAACGTCCTGACTTTC.

The chain is built from TRBV6-5 and TRBJ2-3; D unclear. V shed 2 bases and J shed 2 bases, with 8 bases lying between them. CDR3 size: 14 residues. From germline, CDR1 is MNHEY and CDR2 SVGAGI. Here the CDR3 DNA reads TGTGCCAGCAGTTACATTCTTCCCACAGATACGCAGTATTTT. Translated, it gives CASSYILPTDTQYF.

This clone was seen just once. The chain couples TRBV28 to TRBJ1-1; D may be TRBD1 (6 bases). This CDR3 is 15 amino acids long. The germline V and J ends were trimmed by 4 bases and 0 bases, with 12 bases remaining between them. In germline, CDR1 is MDHEN, CDR2 SYDVKM. CDR3 residues: CASSSSQGMNTEAFF. In DNA, the CDR3 is TGTGCCAGCAGTTCCTCGCAGGGGATGAACACTGAAGCTTTCTTT.

This rearrangement joins TRBV5-1 to TRBJ2-7; D uncertain. The CDR3 has 16 residues. The germline CDR1 and CDR2 sequences are SGHRS and YFSETQ. Trimming removed 0 bases from V and 0 bases from J, with 13 bases in between. CDR3 sequence (DNA): TGCGCCAGCAGCTTGGGTCCCGGCTCTAGCTCCTACGAGCAGTACTTC. Translation: CASSLGPGSSSYEQYF.

V is TRBV6-2 or TRBV6-3 and J is TRBJ1-1; 7 bases fit TRBD1. The CDR3 sequence is 14 residues long. Germline V gene sequence: CDR1 MNHEY, CDR2 SVGEGT. V shed 4 bases, J shed 3 bases, and the junction held 5 bases outside the gene matches. CDR3 in amino acids: CASSFYRGDTEAFF. The DNA for the CDR3 is TGTGCCAGCAGTTTTTACAGGGGCGACACTGAAGCTTTCTTT.

This sequence joins TRBV6-1 and TRBJ1-3, with 10 bases that match TRBD1. Germline V lookup: CDR1 MNHNS, CDR2 SASEGT. The CDR3 is 16 residues long. Losses at the gene ends were 0 bases for V and 2 bases for J; bases not matched to a gene: 1. Here the CDR3 reads CASSEAGTGAGNTIYF. CDR3 sequence (DNA): TGTGCCAGCAGTGAAGCCGGGACAGGGGCTGGAAACACCATATATTTT.

This clone was observed once. This chain connects TRBV5-1 to TRBJ2-5, with 7 bases identical to TRBD1. This CDR3 is built from 14 residues. Germline loops: CDR1 SGHRS, CDR2 YFSETQ. The V segment lost 1 base and the J segment 5 bases; nucleotides outside the gene matches: 5. The CDR3 reads CASSLTGARETQYF. CDR3 nucleotides: TGCGCCAGCAGCTTGACAGGGGCGAGGGAGACCCAGTACTTC.